These 27 T cell receptor beta chains were all obtained from the same sample, sequenced in a study of cytomegalovirus exposure and HLA in healthy donors. Primers included in the PCR were 60 Vbeta and 13 Jbeta primers. The method was immunoSEQ multiplex PCR; TCRdb's version includes in-frame clones alone and lacks a portion of them. This table holds around 150,000 clones, 65% to 85% found once. Specimen: PBMCs. The receptors stem from a middle-aged man in good health and CMV-seropositive.

The chain uses TRBV2 and TRBJ1-4; possible D gene TRBD1, 5 bases. CDR1 and CDR2 from the germline V gene are SNHLY and FYNNEI. The CDR3 contains 16 residues. Deletions cut 4 bases from V and 0 bases from J, with 12 bases between. CDR3 nucleotide sequence: TGTGCCAGCAGTGCCGACAGACAAGCAACTAATGAAAAACTGTTTTTT. It codes for CASSADRQATNEKLFF.

This CDR3 reads CASSHRDENTGELFF. DNA of the CDR3: TGCGCCAGCTCCCACAGGGACGAGAACACCGGGGAGCTGTTTTTT. V is TRBV5-1 and J is TRBJ2-2, with D maybe TRBD1 (6 bases). The CDR3 covers 15 residues. The V gene lost 7 bases and the J gene lost 1 base, with 14 bases spanning the gap. Germline loops: CDR1 SGHRS, CDR2 YFSETQ.

The rearrangement links TRBV5-1 to TRBJ2-3, with D hard to call. There are 14 residues in the CDR3. Germline V gives CDR1 SGHRS, CDR2 YFSETQ. The V end was cut by 0 bases, the J end by 6 bases, with 11 bases between. DNA of the CDR3: TGCGCCAGCAGCTTGGCCGCTCCCAGGGATACGCAGTATTTT. It codes for CASSLAAPRDTQYF.

This clone appeared a single time. V usage is TRBV7-8 and J usage is TRBJ2-2; D call uncertain. The CDR3 is made up of 14 amino acids. V was pared by 2 bases and J by 8 bases, with 12 bases between. The germline gives CDR1 SGHVS, CDR2 FQNEAQ. CDR3 coding DNA: TGTGCCAGCAGCTTACGTATCCCCAGAGGGGAGCTGTTTTTT. Translating it yields CASSLRIPRGELFF.

V usage is TRBV5-1 and J usage is TRBJ1-4; the match to TRBD1 covers 10 bases. The CDR3 consists of 16 residues. The ends lost 4 bases at V and 0 bases at J; junction bases unmatched: 3. Germline V gives CDR1 SGHRS, CDR2 YFSETQ. The CDR3 sequence: CASSTTGGATNEKLFF. The CDR3 region has the DNA TGCGCCAGCAGCACGACAGGGGGCGCAACTAATGAAAAACTGTTTTTT.

The CDR3 loop reads CASSTILDSRRPFF. CDR3 nucleotide sequence: TGTGCCAGCAGCACTATCCTCGACAGTCGAAGGCCGTTCTTC. This chain links TRBV14 with TRBJ2-1; possible D gene TRBD1, 5 bases. Trimming removed 5 bases at V and 15 bases at J, with 23 bases between. This CDR3 region has 14 residues. Germline assignment: CDR1 SGHDN and CDR2 FVKESK.

V and J are TRBV25-1 and TRBJ1-2; the match to TRBD1 covers 11 bases. The trim removed 5 bases at V and 4 bases at J, leaving 6 bases unmatched. This CDR3 comprises 15 residues. The germline V gene encodes CDR1 MGHDK and CDR2 SYGVNS. For the CDR3, the DNA is TGTGCCAGCAGTCGAGGGACAGGGGGGTCCTATGGCTACACCTTC. Protein sequence: CASSRGTGGSYGYTF.

The table lists this clone with a few counts. The rearrangement links TRBV6-1 to TRBJ2-5, with TRBD1 identical over 7 bases. The closer fit of TRBJ2-7 to the DNA end suggests the J call may be wrong. The germline CDR1 and CDR2 sequences are MNHNS and SASEGT. The length of the CDR3 is 14 residues. CDR3 in DNA: TGTGCCAGCAGTGGAAACGACAGGGTCGGCGAGCAGTACTTC. Translation gives CASSGNDRVGEQYF.

This chain uses TRBV18 with TRBJ2-5, with a weak D call TRBD1 (5 bases). This CDR3 region has 14 residues. The germline CDR1 and CDR2 sequences are KGHSH and LQKENI. V shed 2 bases and J shed 3 bases, with 10 bases lying between them. For the CDR3, the DNA is TGTGCCAGCTCACCATCCCCCAGGGAAGAGACCCAGTACTTC. Translated: CASSPSPREETQYF.

The chain recombines TRBV19 with TRBJ2-7; 9 nucleotides match TRBD1. The junction had 6 bases not matched to a gene; V was cut back by 6 bases and J by 6 bases. Per germline, CDR1 LNHDA and CDR2 SQIVND (reference sequence). The CDR3 consists of 13 residues. This CDR3 is CASSPGQGGEQYF. The CDR3 DNA reads as TGTGCCAGTAGCCCGGGACAGGGCGGCGAGCAGTACTTC.

The chain uses TRBV6-5 and TRBJ2-7, with TRBD1 identical over 7 bases. The germline V gene encodes CDR1 MNHEY and CDR2 SVGAGI. V lost 4 bases and J lost 3; bases outside the gene matches: 9. The CDR3 totals 15 residues. The CDR3 loop reads CASSLYRGSRYEQYF. The CDR3 nucleotides are TGTGCCAGCAGTTTATACAGGGGATCCCGCTACGAGCAGTACTTC.

The chain couples TRBV5-1 to TRBJ2-1, with TRBD2 identical over 8 bases. The germline V gene has CDR1 SGHRS and CDR2 YFSETQ. V shed 4 bases and J 1 base; nucleotides not matched to a gene: 13. The CDR3 loop spans 18 amino acids. Here the CDR3 DNA reads TGCGCCAGCAGCCCGGACCTCGTGGCGGGGGGATCCTACAATGAGCAGTTCTTC. Translated, it gives CASSPDLVAGGSYNEQFF.

The V and J genes are TRBV19 and TRBJ1-6; 8 bases line up with TRBD1. Looked up from germline, CDR1 is LNHDA and CDR2 is SQIVND (reference sequence). CDR3 size: 21 residues. J was trimmed by 4 bases and V by 4 bases; bases with no gene match: 21. The CDR3 sequence: CASSKLPRTGGLRSYNSPLHF. The DNA for the CDR3 is TGTGCCAGTAGTAAGTTACCCCGCACAGGGGGATTAAGAAGTTATAATTCACCCCTCCACTTT. Supplemented by reference TRBV19 and TRBJ1-6, the full variable domain reads DGGITQSPKYLFRKEGQNVTLSCEQNLNHDAMYWYRQDPGQGLRLIYYSQIVNDFQKGDIAEGYSVSREKKESFPLTVTSAQKNPTAFYLCASSKLPRTGGLRSYNSPLHFGNGTRLTVT.

The chain joins TRBV7-2 to TRBJ2-4, with a weak D call TRBD2 (5 bases). Germline CDR1 SGHTA, CDR2 FQGNSA. V was cut by 0 bases and J by 4 bases, with 16 bases left in between. There are 17 residues in the CDR3. The chain's CDR3 is CASSLAERATRKNIQYF. CDR3 DNA: TGTGCCAGCAGCTTAGCGGAGAGGGCTACCCGAAAAAACATTCAGTACTTC.

This clone turned up a few times. This sequence joins TRBV4-3 and TRBJ2-7; 11 bases are a match to TRBD1. From germline, CDR1 is LGHNA and CDR2 YSLEER. V trimming: 0 bases; J trimming: 4 bases; junction bases outside the gene matches: 5. The length of the CDR3 is 16 residues. CDR3: CASSQDLGQGAYEQYF. CDR3 nucleotides: TGCGCCAGCAGCCAAGACCTAGGACAGGGGGCTTACGAGCAGTACTTC.

This clone was seen more than once but under ten times. This chain connects TRBV4-2 to TRBJ1-1, with 7 bases that match TRBD1. Germline loops: CDR1 LGHNA, CDR2 YNFKEQ. The CDR3 runs 15 residues. V lost 3 bases and J lost 1; bases outside the gene matches: 5. CDR3 DNA sequence: TGTGCCAGCAGCCAGGGACAGTACGGGAACACTGAAGCTTTCTTT. Protein sequence: CASSQGQYGNTEAFF.

The table lists this clone with a count of one. J is TRBJ2-7 and V is TRBV29-1; 9 bases agree with TRBD1. Germline V lookup: CDR1 SQVTM, CDR2 ANQGSEA. The CDR3 runs 14 residues. Unmatched junction bases numbered 8, after V lost 6 bases and J lost 2 bases. CDR3 DNA: TGCAGCGTGGCTAAGGACAGGGGACCCTACGAGCAGTACTTC. Its translation is CSVAKDRGPYEQYF.

The chain couples TRBV10-3 to TRBJ2-7; 10 nucleotides align to TRBD1. V gave up 6 bases and J gave up 2 bases; unmatched junction bases: 10. The V gene's germline CDR1 is ENHRY and CDR2 SYGVKD. CDR3 size: 16 residues. Here the CDR3 DNA reads TGTGCCATCAGCGTTTCAGGGGGACAGGGGACCTACGAGCAGTACTTC. Translated, it gives CAISVSGGQGTYEQYF.

This chain connects TRBV27 to TRBJ1-1; 9 nucleotides agree with TRBD1. The CDR3 sequence is 16 residues long. Germline trimming cut 5 bases from V and 3 bases from J; bases unmatched to any gene: 10. CDR1 is MNHEY and CDR2 is SMNVEV in the germline V gene (reference sequence). The CDR3 sequence: CASSPRAGQGHTEAFF. In nucleotides, the CDR3 is TGTGCCAGCAGTCCTAGGGCGGGACAGGGCCACACTGAAGCTTTCTTT.

This chain uses TRBV5-8 with TRBJ1-2; 7 bases line up with TRBD1. The CDR3 is 14 amino acids. V gave up 0 bases and J gave up 4 bases; unmatched junction bases: 3. Per germline, CDR1 SGHTS and CDR2 YDEGEE. Written as DNA, the CDR3 is TGTGCCAGCAGCTTGGGCCCAGGGGGCTATGGCTACACCTTC. As protein: CASSLGPGGYGYTF. Combining the CDR3 with reference TRBV5-8 and TRBJ1-2 gives the whole variable domain EAGVTQSPTHLIKTRGQQATLRCSPISGHTSVYWYQQALGLGLQFLLWYDEGEERNRGNFPPRFSGRQFPNYSSELNVNALELEDSALYLCASSLGPGGYGYTFGSGTRLTVV.

This chain uses TRBV27 with TRBJ2-7, with TRBD1 identical over 8 bases. The CDR3 loop spans 15 amino acids. The J segment lost 2 bases and the V segment lost 2 bases, leaving 5 bases of the junction unmatched. Germline V gene lookup returns CDR1 MNHEY and CDR2 SMNVEV (reference sequence). The CDR3 nucleotides read TGTGCCAGCAGTTTAAGGGAACAGGGGGCCTACGAGCAGTACTTC. Its translation is CASSLREQGAYEQYF.

The V call is TRBV5-1, the J call TRBJ2-7; 9 bases agree with TRBD1. There are 15 residues in the CDR3. CDR1 and CDR2 from the germline V gene are SGHRS and YFSETQ. The V segment lost 3 bases and the J segment 6 bases; nucleotides outside the gene matches: 10. CDR3 DNA: TGCGCCAGCAGCTCAACAGGGGGCCTCTTAGGCGAGCAGTACTTC. It encodes CASSSTGGLLGEQYF.

The rearrangement links TRBV7-9 to TRBJ2-7; 10 bases align to TRBD1. This CDR3 spans 14 amino acids. Germline V CDR1 and CDR2: SEHNR, FQNEAQ (reference sequence). J gave up 6 bases and V 5 bases, and 7 bases lay outside the gene matches. The CDR3 DNA sequence: TGTGCCAGCAGCCGACCGGGACAGGGGTTCGAGCAGTACTTC. It translates to CASSRPGQGFEQYF. Variable domain in full (rest from reference TRBV7-9 and TRBJ2-7): DTGVSQNPRHKITKRGQNVTFRCDPISEHNRLYWYRQTLGQGPEFLTYFQNEAQLEKSRLLSDRFSAERPKGSFSTLEIQRTEQGDSAMYLCASSRPGQGFEQYFGPGTRLTVT.

CDR3 sequence (DNA): TGTGCCAGCAGCTTAGCGTCGGGTACTGAAGCTTTCTTT. This gives the protein CASSLASGTEAFF. The V and J genes are TRBV7-2 and TRBJ1-1; the D is unclear. In germline, CDR1 is SGHTA, CDR2 FQGNSA. The V end was cut by 0 bases, the J end by 5 bases, with 7 bases between. The CDR3 runs to 13 residues.

The genes are TRBV2 and TRBJ1-3, with D possibly TRBD1 on 5 matching bases. The V end lost 6 bases, the J end lost 10 bases, and 7 bases lay between the germline ends. This CDR3 region has 10 residues. Germline values: CDR1 SNHLY, CDR2 FYNNEI. CDR3 nucleotide sequence: TGTGCCAGCAGGGGGCAAACCATATATTTT. This encodes CASRGQTIYF. Complete variable domain (other parts from reference TRBV2 and TRBJ1-3): EPEVTQTPSHQVTQMGQEVILRCVPISNHLYFYWYRQILGQKVEFLVSFYNNEISEKSEIFDDQFSVERPDGSNFTLKIRSTKLEDSAMYFCASRGQTIYFGEGSWLTVV.

By sample fraction, this clone is medium-sized (0.01 to 0.1%). The chain couples TRBV4-3 to TRBJ2-7; D might be TRBD2 (7 bases). This CDR3 comprises 15 residues. Trimming stripped 1 base from V and 3 bases from J, with 13 bases between. Germline CDR1 LGHNA, CDR2 YSLEER. In DNA, the CDR3 is TGCGCCAGCAGCCAAGGTCGGGGGGCGCACTACGAGCAGTACTTC. It codes for CASSQGRGAHYEQYF.

V is TRBV6-6 and J is TRBJ2-7; TRBD1 is a possible D gene (5 bases). The CDR3 covers 13 residues. The V end lost 7 bases, the J end lost 4 bases, and 14 bases lay between the germline ends. The germline gives CDR1 MNHNY, CDR2 SVGAGI (reference sequence). The DNA for the CDR3 is TGTGCCAGCAATAGCCAGGGCAGGTACGAGCAGTACTTC. Translation gives CASNSQGRYEQYF.